This entry features one T cell receptor beta chain sequence. The antigen remains undetermined. The junction had 9 bases not matched to a gene; V was cut back by 7 bases and J by 3 bases. The CDR3 is 15 residues long. CDR1 SGHTA and CDR2 FQGNSA come from the germline V gene. The data stem from a study of cytomegalovirus exposure and HLA in healthy donors. Study-wide background: There were over 350 genotyped donors. Of these, about 81% fell in the genetic ancestry cluster associated with self-reported Caucasian donors.

Study observations and caveats: Researchers reported from a later analysis that most CMV-associated TCR beta chains appeared HLA-restricted. Later genetic work tied a missense DCLRE1C variant to beta-chain V and J trimming. It was confirmed in vitro that three of the CMV-associated chains were specific for CMV antigens.

The study ran its PCR with 60 Vbeta and 13 Jbeta primers. Data came from immunoSEQ multiplex PCR; TCRdb stores just in-frame clones and leaves some out. The sample holds approximately 210,000 clones; over 60% are singletons and the top ten take approximately 0.99%. This clonotype originated in a middle-aged woman in good health and CMV-seronegative. The chain couples TRBV7-2 to TRBJ2-1; TRBD1 matches at 7 bases. Source material: PBMCs. CDR3 region: CASTNAGTDYNEQFF. CDR3 bases: TGTGCCAGCACCAACGCCGGGACAGACTACAATGAGCAGTTCTTC.